The entry that follows covers one TCR beta chain sequence. Unique molecular identifiers tagged the TCRbeta library. TCRdb itself ran the PCR reads through MiXCR, one entry per CDR3 protein. Of more than 450,000 distinct CDR3 sequences listed, about a sixth were seen once; the top ten hold roughly 3.3%. The CDR3 length is 15 residues. The V and J ends lost 7 bases and 2 bases, in that order; junction bases with no gene match: 8. Per the germline V gene, CDR1 is SGHTA and CDR2 is FQGNSA. The data derive from a study of T-cell reconstitution after alpha-beta-depleted transplantation in children. The chain uses TRBV7-2 and TRBJ2-1; 7 bases align to TRBD2. This clonotype was obtained from a human donor who donated a stem cell graft to a child with acute lymphoblastic leukemia. Sequencing used PBMCs from the stem cell graft donor, obtained from the stem cell graft. CDR3 in amino acids: CASTRSGPTYNEQFF. For the CDR3, the DNA is TGTGCCAGCACCCGTAGCGGGCCCACCTACAATGAGCAGTTCTTC.